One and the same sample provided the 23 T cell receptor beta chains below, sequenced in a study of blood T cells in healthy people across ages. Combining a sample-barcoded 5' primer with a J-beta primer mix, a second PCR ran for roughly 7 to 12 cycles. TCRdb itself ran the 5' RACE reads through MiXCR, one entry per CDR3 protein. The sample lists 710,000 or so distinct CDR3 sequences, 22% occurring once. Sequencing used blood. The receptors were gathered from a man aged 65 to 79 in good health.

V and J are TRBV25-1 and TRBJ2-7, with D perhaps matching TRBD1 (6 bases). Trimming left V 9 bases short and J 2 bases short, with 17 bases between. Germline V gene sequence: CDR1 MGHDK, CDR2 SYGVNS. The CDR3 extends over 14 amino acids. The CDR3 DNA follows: TGTGCCAGTAACCGGGACACCTCACCCTACGAGCAGTACTTC. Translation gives CASNRDTSPYEQYF.

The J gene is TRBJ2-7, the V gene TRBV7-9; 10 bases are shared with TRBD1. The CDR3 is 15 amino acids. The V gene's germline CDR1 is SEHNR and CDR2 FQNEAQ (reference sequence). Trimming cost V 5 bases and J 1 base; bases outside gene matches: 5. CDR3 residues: CASSKGTGVSYEQYF. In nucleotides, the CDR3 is TGTGCCAGCAGCAAGGGGACAGGGGTTTCCTACGAGCAGTACTTC.

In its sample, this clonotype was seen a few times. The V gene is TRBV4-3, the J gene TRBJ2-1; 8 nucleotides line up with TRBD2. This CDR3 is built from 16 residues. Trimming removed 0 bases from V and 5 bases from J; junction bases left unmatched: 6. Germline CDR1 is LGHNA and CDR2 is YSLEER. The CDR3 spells CASSQDWREDHNEQFF. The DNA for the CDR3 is TGCGCCAGCAGCCAAGATTGGCGGGAGGACCACAATGAGCAGTTCTTC.

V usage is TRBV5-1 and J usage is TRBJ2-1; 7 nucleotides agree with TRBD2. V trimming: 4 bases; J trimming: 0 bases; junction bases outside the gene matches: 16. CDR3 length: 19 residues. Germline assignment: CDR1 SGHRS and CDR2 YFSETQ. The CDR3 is CASSPGLSKRPGSYNEQFF. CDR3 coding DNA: TGCGCCAGCAGCCCGGGACTATCAAAGCGCCCCGGCTCCTACAATGAGCAGTTCTTC.

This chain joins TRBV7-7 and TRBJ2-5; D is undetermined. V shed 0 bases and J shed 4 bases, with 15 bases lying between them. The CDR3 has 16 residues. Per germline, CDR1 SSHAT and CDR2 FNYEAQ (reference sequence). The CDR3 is CASSLAKRNKGETQYF. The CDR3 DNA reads TGTGCCAGCAGCTTAGCGAAACGCAACAAAGGAGAGACCCAGTACTTC.

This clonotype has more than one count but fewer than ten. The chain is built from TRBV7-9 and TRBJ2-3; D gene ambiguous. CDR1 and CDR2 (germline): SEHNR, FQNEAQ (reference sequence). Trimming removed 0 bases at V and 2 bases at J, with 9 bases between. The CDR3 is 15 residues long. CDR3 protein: CASSLAPVATDTQYF. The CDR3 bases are TGTGCCAGCAGCTTAGCCCCCGTGGCCACAGATACGCAGTATTTT.

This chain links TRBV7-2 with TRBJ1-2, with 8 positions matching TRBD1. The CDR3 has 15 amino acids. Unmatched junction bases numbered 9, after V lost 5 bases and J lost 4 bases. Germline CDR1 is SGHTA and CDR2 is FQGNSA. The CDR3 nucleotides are TGTGCCAGCAGCATACAAAGGACAGGGAGCTATGGCTACACCTTC. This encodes CASSIQRTGSYGYTF.

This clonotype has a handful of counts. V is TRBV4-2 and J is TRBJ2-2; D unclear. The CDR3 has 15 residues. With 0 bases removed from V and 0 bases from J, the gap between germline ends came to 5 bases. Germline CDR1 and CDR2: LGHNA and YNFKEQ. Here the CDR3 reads CASSQDSANTGELFF. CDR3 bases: TGTGCCAGCAGCCAAGACAGCGCGAACACCGGGGAGCTGTTTTTT.

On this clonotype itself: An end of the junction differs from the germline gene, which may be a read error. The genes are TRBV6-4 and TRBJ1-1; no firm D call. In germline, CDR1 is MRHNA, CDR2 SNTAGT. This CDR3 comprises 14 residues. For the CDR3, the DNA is TGTGCCAGCGGTGATCCCGCCAGGAACACTGAAGCTTTCTTT. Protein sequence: CASGDPARNTEAFF.

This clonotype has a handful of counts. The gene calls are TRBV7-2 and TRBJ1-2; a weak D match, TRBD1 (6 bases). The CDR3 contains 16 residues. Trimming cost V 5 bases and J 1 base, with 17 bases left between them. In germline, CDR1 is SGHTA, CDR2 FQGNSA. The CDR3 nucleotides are TGTGCCAGCAGCCCCCGGACAGCCAACTATAACTATGGCTACACCTTC. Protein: CASSPRTANYNYGYTF.

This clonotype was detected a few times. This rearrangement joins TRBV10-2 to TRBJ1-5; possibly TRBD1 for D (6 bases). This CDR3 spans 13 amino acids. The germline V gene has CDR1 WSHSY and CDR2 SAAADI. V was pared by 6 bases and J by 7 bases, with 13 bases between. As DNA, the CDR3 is TGCGCCAGCAGGGAAGGGGGGACCCAGCCCCAGCATTTT. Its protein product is CASREGGTQPQHF.

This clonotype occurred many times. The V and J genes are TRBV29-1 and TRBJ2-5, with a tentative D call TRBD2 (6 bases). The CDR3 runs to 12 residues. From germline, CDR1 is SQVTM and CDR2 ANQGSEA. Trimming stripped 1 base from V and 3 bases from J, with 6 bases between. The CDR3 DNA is TGCAGCGTTGAAGTAGCGGAAGAGACCCAGTACTTC. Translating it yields CSVEVAEETQYF.

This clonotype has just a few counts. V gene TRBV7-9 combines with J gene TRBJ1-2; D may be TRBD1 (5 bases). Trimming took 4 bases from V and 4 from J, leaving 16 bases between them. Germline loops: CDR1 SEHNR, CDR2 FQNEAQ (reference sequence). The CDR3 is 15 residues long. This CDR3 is CASSSGQTIGYGYTF. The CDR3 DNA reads TGTGCCAGCAGCTCAGGACAAACTATAGGCTATGGCTACACCTTC.

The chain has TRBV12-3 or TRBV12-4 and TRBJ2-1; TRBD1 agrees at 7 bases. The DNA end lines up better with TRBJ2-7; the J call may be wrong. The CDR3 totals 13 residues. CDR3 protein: CASRNKGGTEQYF. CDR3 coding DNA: TGTGCCAGCAGAAACAAAGGGGGCACCGAGCAGTACTTC.

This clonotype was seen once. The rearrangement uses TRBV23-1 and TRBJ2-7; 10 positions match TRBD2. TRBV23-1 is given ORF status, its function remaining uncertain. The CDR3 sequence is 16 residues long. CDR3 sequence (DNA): TGCGCCAGCAGTCAATCGGGGACTAGCGAGACCTACGAGCAGAACGTC. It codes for CASSQSGTSETYEQNV.

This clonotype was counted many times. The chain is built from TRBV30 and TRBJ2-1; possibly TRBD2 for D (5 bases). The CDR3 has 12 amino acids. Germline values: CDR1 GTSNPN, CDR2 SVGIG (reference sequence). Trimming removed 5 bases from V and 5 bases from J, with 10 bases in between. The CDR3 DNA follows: TGTGCCTGGGGCGGACTGAACAATGAGCAGTTCTTC. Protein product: CAWGGLNNEQFF.

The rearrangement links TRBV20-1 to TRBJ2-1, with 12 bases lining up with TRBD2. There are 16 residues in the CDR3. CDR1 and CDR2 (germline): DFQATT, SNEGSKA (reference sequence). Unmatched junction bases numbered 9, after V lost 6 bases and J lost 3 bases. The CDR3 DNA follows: TGCAGTGCCGAATTGACTAGCGGGGGCCACTACAATGAGCAGTTCTTC. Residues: CSAELTSGGHYNEQFF.

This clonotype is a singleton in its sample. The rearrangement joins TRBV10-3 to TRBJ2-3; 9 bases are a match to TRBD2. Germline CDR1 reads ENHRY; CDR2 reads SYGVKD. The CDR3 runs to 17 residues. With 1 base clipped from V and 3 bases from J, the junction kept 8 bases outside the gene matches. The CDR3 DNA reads TGTGCCATCAGTGAGTTAGGCGGGAGGGCCTCAACAGATACGCAGTATTTT. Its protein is CAISELGGRASTDTQYF.

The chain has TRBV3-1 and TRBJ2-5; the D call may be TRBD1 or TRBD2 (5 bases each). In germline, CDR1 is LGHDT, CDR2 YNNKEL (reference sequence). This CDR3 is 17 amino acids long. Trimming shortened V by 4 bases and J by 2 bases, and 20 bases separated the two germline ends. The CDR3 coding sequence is TGTGCCAGCAGCCTGGTGGTTGGGGACGGTCTACAAGAGACCCAGTACTTC. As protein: CASSLVVGDGLQETQYF.

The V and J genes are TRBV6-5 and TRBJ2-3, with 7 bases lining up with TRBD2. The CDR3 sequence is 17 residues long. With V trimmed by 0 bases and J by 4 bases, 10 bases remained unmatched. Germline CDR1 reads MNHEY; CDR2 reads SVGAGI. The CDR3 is CASSYSIGAGLADTQYF. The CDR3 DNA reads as TGTGCCAGCAGTTACTCGATCGGAGCGGGACTGGCAGATACGCAGTATTTT.

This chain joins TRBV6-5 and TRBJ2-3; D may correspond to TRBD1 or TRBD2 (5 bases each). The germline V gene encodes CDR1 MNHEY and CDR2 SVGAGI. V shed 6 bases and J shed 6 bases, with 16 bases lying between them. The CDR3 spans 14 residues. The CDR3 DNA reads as TGTGCCAGCAGGAGAGGGGAAATCAGCGATACGCAGTATTTT. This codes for CASRRGEISDTQYF.

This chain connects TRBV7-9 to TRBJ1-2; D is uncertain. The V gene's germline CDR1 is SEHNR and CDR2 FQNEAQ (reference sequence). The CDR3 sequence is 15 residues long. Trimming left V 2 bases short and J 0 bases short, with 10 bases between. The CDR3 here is CASSLPVGPNYGYTF. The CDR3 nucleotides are TGTGCCAGCAGCTTACCCGTCGGGCCTAACTATGGCTACACCTTC.

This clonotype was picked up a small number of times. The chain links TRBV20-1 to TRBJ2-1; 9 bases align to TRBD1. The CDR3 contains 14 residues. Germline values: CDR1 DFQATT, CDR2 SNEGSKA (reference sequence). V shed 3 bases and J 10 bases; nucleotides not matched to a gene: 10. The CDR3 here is CSARVRGQGYEQFF. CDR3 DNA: TGCAGTGCTAGGGTTAGGGGACAGGGTTACGAGCAGTTCTTC.